What follows are 27 T cell receptor beta chains derived from one specimen sequenced in a study of blood T cell repertoires in COVID-19. Assay used: immunoSEQ multiplex PCR; TCRdb lists only in-frame clones, some missing. The sample consists of about 320,000 clones, about nine tenths of them appearing once. Specimen: PBMCs or T cells enriched from blood (not recorded which). Every receptor here comes from a man aged 55 to 70 who had recovered from COVID-19.

Here the CDR3 reads CASSRGQGVDNEQFF. The CDR3, as DNA: TGTGCCAGTAGTAGAGGACAGGGAGTAGACAATGAGCAGTTCTTC. The chain joins TRBV19 to TRBJ2-1; 8 bases are a match to TRBD1. With 4 bases clipped from V and 5 bases from J, the junction kept 7 bases outside the gene matches. CDR1 LNHDA and CDR2 SQIVND come from the germline V gene (reference sequence). This CDR3 has 15 residues.

The rearrangement links TRBV7-2 to TRBJ1-5; D is undetermined. Germline lookup yields CDR1 SGHTA and CDR2 FQGNSA. V was trimmed by 2 bases and J by 1 base, leaving 12 bases between them. The CDR3 extends over 16 amino acids. CDR3 in DNA: TGTGCCAGCAGCTTATTGGCGGGCGGCAGCAATCAGCCCCAGCATTTT. It is translated as CASSLLAGGSNQPQHF.

The chain uses TRBV18 and TRBJ1-2; the D gene is possibly TRBD1 (6 bases). V was shortened by 0 bases and J by 6 bases, with 14 bases between the two germline ends. Looked up from germline, CDR1 is KGHSH and CDR2 is LQKENI. The CDR3 spans 15 residues. This CDR3 is CASSPPPGQGNGYTF. For the CDR3, the DNA is TGTGCCAGCTCACCACCTCCGGGACAAGGGAATGGCTACACCTTC.

CDR3 region: CASSQWVQNGYTF. The CDR3 nucleotides read TGTGCCAGCAGCCAGTGGGTACAGAATGGCTACACCTTC. The chain combines TRBV28 with TRBJ1-2; no clear D gene. The CDR3 has 13 residues. The germline V gene encodes CDR1 MDHEN and CDR2 SYDVKM. Trimming removed 6 bases at V and 6 bases at J, with 14 bases between.

The CDR3 DNA follows: TGTGCCAGTAGTATAGAGGTTCTGGGACAGTCTACCTTTAGCAATCAGCCCCAGCATTTT. This encodes CASSIEVLGQSTFSNQPQHF. The V call is TRBV19, the J call TRBJ1-5, with 7 positions matching TRBD1. Germline trimming cut 0 bases from V and 0 bases from J; bases unmatched to any gene: 14. The CDR3 covers 20 residues. Germline-derived CDR1 and CDR2 are LNHDA and SQIVND (reference sequence).

The gene calls are TRBV10-3 and TRBJ1-4, with TRBD1 matching over 8 bases. In germline, CDR1 is ENHRY, CDR2 SYGVKD. Losses at the gene ends were 0 bases for V and 4 bases for J; bases not matched to a gene: 4. The length of the CDR3 is 16 residues. The CDR3 nucleotides read TGTGCCATCAGTGAGTCGCCGGGACAGGATAATGAAAAACTGTTTTTT. This translates into CAISESPGQDNEKLFF.

The chain recombines TRBV9 with TRBJ1-1; 9 positions match TRBD1. CDR1 and CDR2 from the germline V gene are SGDLS and YYNGEE. The CDR3 is 16 amino acids. V was pared by 0 bases and J by 3 bases, with 6 bases of the junction left unmatched. The CDR3 nucleotides read TGTGCCAGCAGCGTAGCACCGACAGGGGGTCACACTGAAGCTTTCTTT. It codes for CASSVAPTGGHTEAFF.

This rearrangement joins TRBV18 to TRBJ2-1, with 9 bases lining up with TRBD2. Trimming removed 4 bases from V and 8 bases from J; junction bases left unmatched: 6. There are 14 residues in the CDR3. Germline CDR1 and CDR2: KGHSH and LQKENI. In nucleotides, the CDR3 is TGTGCCAGCTCACTTTTAGCGGGGGTCCATGAGCAGTTCTTC. It yields the protein CASSLLAGVHEQFF.

This sequence joins TRBV6-5 and TRBJ2-7; D remains unclear. CDR1 and CDR2 (germline): MNHEY, SVGAGI. The ends were cut back, 5 bases at V and 5 bases at J, with 7 bases in the middle. The CDR3 has 11 amino acids. The DNA of the CDR3 is TGTGCCAGCAGTCGTTTTAACGAGCAGTACTTC. It encodes CASSRFNEQYF.

A single count supports this clone. This chain links TRBV18 with TRBJ1-5, with unresolved D. The length of the CDR3 is 13 residues. From germline, CDR1 is KGHSH and CDR2 LQKENI. Trimming stripped 6 bases from V and 5 bases from J, with 11 bases between. The CDR3, as DNA: TGTGCCAGCTCTCGGGAGGGCGATCAGCCCCAGCATTTT. Translation gives CASSREGDQPQHF.

A single count supports this clone. The rearrangement links TRBV28 to TRBJ1-1; D gene unclear. Trimming shortened V by 5 bases and J by 0 bases, and 7 bases separated the two germline ends. CDR3 length: 13 amino acids. In germline, CDR1 is MDHEN, CDR2 SYDVKM. The CDR3, as DNA: TGTGCCAGCAGTCCGGTATTGAACACTGAAGCTTTCTTT. Amino acid sequence: CASSPVLNTEAFF.

V and J are TRBV19 and TRBJ1-1; D gene ambiguous. CDR1 is LNHDA and CDR2 is SQIVND in the germline V gene (reference sequence). V was shortened by 1 base and J by 3 bases, with 6 bases between the two germline ends. This CDR3 spans 13 amino acids. The DNA for the CDR3 is TGTGCCAGTAGTATAGCTCAGTACACTGAAGCTTTCTTT. Translated, it gives CASSIAQYTEAFF.

This clone has a single count. The V gene is TRBV25-1, the J gene TRBJ2-1; D is unresolved. Between the trimmed V and J ends, which lost 6 bases and 4 bases, there was a span of 7 bases. CDR1 MGHDK and CDR2 SYGVNS come from the germline V gene. The CDR3 totals 12 residues. Here the CDR3 reads CASSGPYNEQFF. The DNA of the CDR3 is TGTGCCAGCAGCGGTCCTTACAATGAGCAGTTCTTC.

This chain uses TRBV7-6 with TRBJ2-5; 9 positions agree with TRBD1. The germline V gene encodes CDR1 SGHVS and CDR2 FNYEAQ. The trim removed 4 bases at V and 5 bases at J, leaving 8 bases unmatched. CDR3 length: 15 amino acids. The CDR3 nucleotides are TGTGCCAGCAGCTCGGGACAGGGAATTACGGAGACCCAGTACTTC. This sequence encodes CASSSGQGITETQYF.

The V call is TRBV19, the J call TRBJ2-5; TRBD1 is a possible D gene (6 bases). Per germline, CDR1 LNHDA and CDR2 SQIVND (reference sequence). V lost 7 bases and J lost 7, with 16 bases in between. The CDR3 has 13 amino acids. The CDR3, as DNA: TGTGCCAGTACCGACGACAGGTCACGGACCCAGTACTTC. Protein sequence: CASTDDRSRTQYF.

This clone was picked up one time. The J gene is TRBJ1-5, the V gene TRBV3-1 (or the pseudogene TRBV3-2), with D possibly matching TRBD1 (5 bases). CDR3 length: 14 residues. V lost 0 bases to trimming and J lost 3 bases, with 6 bases between them. Per germline, CDR1 LGHDT and CDR2 YNNKEL (reference sequence). CDR3 loop: CASSQEGHNQPQHF. The CDR3 nucleotides are TGTGCCAGCAGCCAAGAGGGGCACAATCAGCCCCAGCATTTT.

The chain has TRBV18 and TRBJ2-3, with TRBD2 identical over 9 bases. Germline V gene lookup returns CDR1 KGHSH and CDR2 LQKENI. With 3 bases clipped from V and 4 bases from J, the junction kept 8 bases outside the gene matches. This CDR3 contains 16 residues. CDR3 sequence (DNA): TGTGCCAGCTCACCCCAAACAGCGGGAGGCCCAGATACGCAGTATTTT. This translates into CASSPQTAGGPDTQYF.

The genes are TRBV11-2 and TRBJ2-1; TRBD2 matches at 9 bases. The CDR3 runs to 15 residues. CDR1 SGHAT and CDR2 FQNNGV come from the germline V gene. The V and J ends lost 5 bases and 4 bases, in that order; junction bases with no gene match: 6. This CDR3 is CASSSAGGRYNEQFF. The CDR3 coding sequence is TGTGCCAGCAGCAGCGCGGGGGGGAGATACAATGAGCAGTTCTTC. The full variable domain, rest sourced from reference TRBV11-2 and TRBJ2-1, is EAGVAQSPRYKIIEKRQSVAFWCNPISGHATLYWYQQILGQGPKLLIQFQNNGVVDDSQLPKDRFSAERLKGVDSTLKIQPAKLEDSAVYLCASSSAGGRYNEQFFGPGTRLTVL.

J is TRBJ2-1 and V is TRBV6-5, with 9 bases fitting TRBD1. The V segment lost 2 bases and the J segment 7 bases; nucleotides outside the gene matches: 6. CDR1 MNHEY and CDR2 SVGAGI come from the germline V gene. The CDR3 is 15 amino acids. CDR3 sequence reads: CASSYGDRVGNEQFF. CDR3 coding DNA: TGTGCCAGCAGTTACGGGGACAGGGTTGGAAATGAGCAGTTCTTC.

The gene calls are TRBV7-8 and TRBJ1-1, with TRBD1 identical over 9 bases. The CDR3 covers 14 residues. The V segment lost 10 bases and the J segment 5 bases; nucleotides outside the gene matches: 11. Germline V lookup: CDR1 SGHVS, CDR2 FQNEAQ. CDR3 region: CATSRGQGFTEAFF. The DNA of the CDR3 is TGTGCCACGTCCCGTGGACAGGGGTTTACTGAAGCTTTCTTT.

This sequence joins TRBV29-1 and TRBJ1-1; D is unclear. CDR3 length: 13 amino acids. Germline V lookup: CDR1 SQVTM, CDR2 ANQGSEA. The ends were cut back, 1 base at V and 4 bases at J, with 10 bases in the middle. The CDR3 sequence is CSVEVTRSTEAFF. The CDR3 DNA reads TGCAGCGTTGAAGTAACACGCAGCACTGAAGCTTTCTTT.

The chain links TRBV18 to TRBJ2-7; TRBD1 might be the D (6 bases). The V and J ends lost 3 bases and 0 bases respectively, with 9 bases between them. This CDR3 has 14 amino acids. Germline V gene lookup returns CDR1 KGHSH and CDR2 LQKENI. The CDR3 spells CASSPGDNSYEQYF. The CDR3 region has the DNA TGTGCCAGCTCACCGGGGGACAACTCCTACGAGCAGTACTTC.

CDR3 residues: CASSLRLAVTNEQFF. CDR3 sequence (DNA): TGTGCCAGCAGCTTAAGACTAGCCGTAACTAATGAGCAGTTCTTC. The rearrangement uses TRBV11-3 and TRBJ2-1; 7 bases are a match to TRBD2. The CDR3 sequence is 15 residues long. The J segment lost 7 bases and the V segment lost 2 bases, leaving 8 bases of the junction unmatched. Germline CDR1 is SGHNT and CDR2 is YENEEA. Supplemented by reference TRBV11-3 and TRBJ2-1, the full variable domain reads EAGVVQSPRYKIIEKKQPVAFWCNPISGHNTLYWYLQNLGQGPELLIRYENEEAVDDSQLPKDRFSAERLKGVDSTLKIQPAELGDSAVYLCASSLRLAVTNEQFFGPGTRLTVL.

The rearrangement joins TRBV4-2 to TRBJ2-2, with a tentative D call TRBD2 (6 bases). With 1 base removed from V and 7 bases from J, the gap between germline ends came to 7 bases. Germline V gene data show CDR1 as LGHNA and CDR2 as YNFKEQ. This CDR3 contains 13 residues. The CDR3 sequence: CASSQGRDGELFF. Here the CDR3 DNA reads TGTGCCAGCAGCCAAGGGAGGGACGGGGAGCTGTTTTTT.

In the case of this clone: This CDR3 is also generated by other DNA sequences in the sample. V usage is TRBV5-1 and J usage is TRBJ1-2; D remains ambiguous. Germline-derived CDR1 and CDR2 are SGHRS and YFSETQ. The V and J ends lost 0 bases and 5 bases respectively, with 8 bases between them. The CDR3 is 13 residues long. CDR3 DNA sequence: TGCGCCAGCAGCTTGGGGCAGGAATATGGCTACACCTTC. As protein: CASSLGQEYGYTF.

The chain has TRBV5-4 and TRBJ1-3; tentative D call: TRBD1 (6 bases). Germline loops: CDR1 SGHNT, CDR2 YYREEE (reference sequence). This CDR3 contains 15 residues. With 4 bases removed from V and 4 bases from J, the gap between germline ends came to 15 bases. CDR3 nucleotides: TGTGCCAGCAGCCCCTCGGGGGGGCCGGGAAACACCATATATTTT. This encodes CASSPSGGPGNTIYF.

This clone occurred a few times. This chain joins TRBV5-1 and TRBJ1-2; D may be TRBD1 (5 bases). Germline-derived CDR1 and CDR2 are SGHRS and YFSETQ. The CDR3 extends over 14 amino acids. V shed 4 bases and J shed 7 bases, with 17 bases lying between them. DNA of the CDR3: TGCGCCAGCAGCCGAATTCTAGGGGAAGGTGGCTACACCTTC. Its translation: CASSRILGEGGYTF. The whole variable domain, remainder taken from reference TRBV5-1 and TRBJ1-2, is KAGVTQTPRYLIKTRGQQVTLSCSPISGHRSVSWYQQTPGQGLQFLFEYFSETQRNKGNFPGRFSGRQFSNSRSEMNVSTLELGDSALYLCASSRILGEGGYTFGSGTRLTVV.